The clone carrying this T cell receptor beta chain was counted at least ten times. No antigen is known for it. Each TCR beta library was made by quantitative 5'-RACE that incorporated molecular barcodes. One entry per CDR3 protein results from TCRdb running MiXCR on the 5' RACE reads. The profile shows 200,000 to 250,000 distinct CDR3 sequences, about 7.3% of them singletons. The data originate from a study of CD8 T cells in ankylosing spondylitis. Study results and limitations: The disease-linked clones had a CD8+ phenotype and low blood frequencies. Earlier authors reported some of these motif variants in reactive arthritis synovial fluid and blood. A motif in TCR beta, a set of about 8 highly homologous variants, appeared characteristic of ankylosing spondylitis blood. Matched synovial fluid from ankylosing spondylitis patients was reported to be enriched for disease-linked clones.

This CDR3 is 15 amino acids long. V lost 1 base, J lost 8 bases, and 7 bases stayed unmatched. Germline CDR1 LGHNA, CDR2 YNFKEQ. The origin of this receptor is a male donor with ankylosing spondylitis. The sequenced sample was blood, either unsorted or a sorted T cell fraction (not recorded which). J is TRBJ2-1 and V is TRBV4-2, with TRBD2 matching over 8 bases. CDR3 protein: CASSQGAGGIDEQFF. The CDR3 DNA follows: TGTGCCAGCAGCCAAGGGGCGGGAGGTATTGATGAGCAGTTCTTC.